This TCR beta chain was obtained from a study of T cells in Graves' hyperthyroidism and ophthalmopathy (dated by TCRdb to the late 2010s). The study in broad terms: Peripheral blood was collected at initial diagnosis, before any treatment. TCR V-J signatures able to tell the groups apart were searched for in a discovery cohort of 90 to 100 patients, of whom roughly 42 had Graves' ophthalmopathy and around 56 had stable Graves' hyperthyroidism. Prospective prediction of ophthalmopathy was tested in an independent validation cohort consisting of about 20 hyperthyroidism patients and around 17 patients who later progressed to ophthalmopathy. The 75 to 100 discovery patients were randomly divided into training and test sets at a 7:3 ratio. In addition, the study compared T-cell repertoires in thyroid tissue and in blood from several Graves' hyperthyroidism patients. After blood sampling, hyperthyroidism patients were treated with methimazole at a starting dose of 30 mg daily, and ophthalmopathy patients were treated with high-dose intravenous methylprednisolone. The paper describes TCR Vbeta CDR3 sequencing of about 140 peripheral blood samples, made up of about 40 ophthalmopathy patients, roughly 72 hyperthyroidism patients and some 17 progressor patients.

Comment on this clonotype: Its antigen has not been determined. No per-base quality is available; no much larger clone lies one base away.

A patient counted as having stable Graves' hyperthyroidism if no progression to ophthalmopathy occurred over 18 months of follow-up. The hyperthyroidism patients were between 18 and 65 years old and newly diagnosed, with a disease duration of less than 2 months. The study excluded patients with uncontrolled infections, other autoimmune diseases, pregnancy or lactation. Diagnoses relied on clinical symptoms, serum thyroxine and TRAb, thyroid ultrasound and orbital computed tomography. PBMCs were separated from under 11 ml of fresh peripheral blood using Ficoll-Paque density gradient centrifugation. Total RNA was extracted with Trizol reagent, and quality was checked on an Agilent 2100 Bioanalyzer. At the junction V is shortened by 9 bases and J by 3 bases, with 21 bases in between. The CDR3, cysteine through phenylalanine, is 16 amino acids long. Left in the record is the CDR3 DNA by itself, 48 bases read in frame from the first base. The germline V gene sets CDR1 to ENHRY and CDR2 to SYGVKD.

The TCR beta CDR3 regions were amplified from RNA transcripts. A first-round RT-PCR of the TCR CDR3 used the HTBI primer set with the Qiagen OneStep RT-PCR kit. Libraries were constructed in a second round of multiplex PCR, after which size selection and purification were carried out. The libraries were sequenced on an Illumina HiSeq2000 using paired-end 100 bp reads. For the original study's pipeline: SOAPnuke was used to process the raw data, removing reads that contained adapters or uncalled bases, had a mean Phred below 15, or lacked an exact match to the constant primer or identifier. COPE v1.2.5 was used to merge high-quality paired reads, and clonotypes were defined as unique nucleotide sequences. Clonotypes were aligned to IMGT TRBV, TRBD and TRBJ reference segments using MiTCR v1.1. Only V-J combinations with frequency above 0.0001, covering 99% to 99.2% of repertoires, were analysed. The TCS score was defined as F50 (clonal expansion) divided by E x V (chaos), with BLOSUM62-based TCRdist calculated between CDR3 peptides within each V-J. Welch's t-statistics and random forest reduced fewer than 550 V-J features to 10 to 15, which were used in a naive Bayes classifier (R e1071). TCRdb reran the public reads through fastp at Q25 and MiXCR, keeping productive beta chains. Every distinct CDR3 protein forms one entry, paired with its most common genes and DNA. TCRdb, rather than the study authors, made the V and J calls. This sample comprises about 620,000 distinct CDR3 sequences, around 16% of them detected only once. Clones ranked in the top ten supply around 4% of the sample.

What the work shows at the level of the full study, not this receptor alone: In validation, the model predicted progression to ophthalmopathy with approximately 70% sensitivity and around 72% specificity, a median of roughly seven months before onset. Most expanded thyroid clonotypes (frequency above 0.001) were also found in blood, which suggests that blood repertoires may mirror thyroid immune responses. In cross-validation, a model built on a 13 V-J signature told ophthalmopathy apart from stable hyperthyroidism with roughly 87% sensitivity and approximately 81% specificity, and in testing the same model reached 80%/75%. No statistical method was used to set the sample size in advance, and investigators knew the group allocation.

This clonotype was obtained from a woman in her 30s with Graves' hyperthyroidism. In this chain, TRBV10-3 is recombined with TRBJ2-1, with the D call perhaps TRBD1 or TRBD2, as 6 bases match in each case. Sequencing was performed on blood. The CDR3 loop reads CAINQTEGGFYNEQFF. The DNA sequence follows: TGTGCCATTAATCAGACTGAGGGGGGATTCTACAATGAGCAGTTCTTC.